This is a list of T cell receptor beta chains from one sample in a study of cytomegalovirus exposure and HLA in healthy donors. Measured with immunoSEQ multiplex PCR; TCRdb has only the in-frame clones, and not every one. The table includes some 120,000 clones, approximately 72% detected once. Sequencing was performed on PBMCs. These receptors came from a woman aged 40 to 50 in good health and CMV-seropositive. CDR3s include the opening cysteine and the closing phenylalanine or tryptophan. The D gene is left open where the match is weak. Rows may omit the clone size; those that give it use once, few, many or a size class.

j_gene,abundance,v_gene,d_gene,CDR3aa,CDR3nt
TRBJ1-5,-,TRBV29-1,-,CSVDPGYNQPQHF,TGCAGCGTTGATCCGGGGTACAATCAGCCCCAGCATTTT
TRBJ1-2,-,TRBV2,-,CASRRAGSDYGYTF,TGTGCCAGCCGCAGGGCCGGGTCCGACTATGGCTACACCTTC
TRBJ2-7,-,TRBV6-1,-,CASSRLSSYEQYF,TGTGCCAGCAGTAGACTGAGCTCCTACGAGCAGTACTTC
TRBJ1-2,-,TRBV19,-,CASSKSEGWGYTF,TGTGCCAGTAGTAAGTCGGAGGGCTGGGGCTACACCTTC
TRBJ1-3,few,TRBV5-6,-,CASSPGVTEAGNTIYF,TGTGCCAGCAGCCCGGGGGTCACTGAGGCTGGAAACACCATATATTTT
TRBJ2-7,-,TRBV18,-,CASSPLSRASYEQYF,TGTGCCAGCTCACCACTCTCCAGGGCGTCCTACGAGCAGTACTTC
TRBJ1-1,-,TRBV7-2,-,CASSEGGKTMNTEAFF,TGTGCCAGCAGCGAGGGGGGGAAGACTATGAACACTGAAGCTTTCTTT
TRBJ2-1,-,TRBV7-2,-,CASSSRLGNEQFF,TGTGCCAGCAGCTCCCGACTTGGAAATGAGCAGTTCTTC
TRBJ2-1,-,TRBV4-3,TRBD2,CASSQSAGGNYNEQFF,TGCGCCAGCAGCCAAAGCGCCGGGGGGAATTACAATGAGCAGTTCTTC
TRBJ2-7,-,TRBV29-1,-,CSVEIRGGTYEQYF,TGCAGCGTTGAAATTCGGGGCGGGACCTACGAGCAGTACTTC
TRBJ2-5,once,TRBV2,-,CASSAGSTEETQYF,TGTGCCAGCAGCGCCGGTTCCACTGAAGAGACCCAGTACTTC
TRBJ2-2,-,TRBV6-5,TRBD1,CASSSGTGVGGELFF,TGTGCCAGCAGTTCCGGGACAGGCGTGGGTGGGGAGCTGTTTTTT
TRBJ1-2,-,TRBV4-3,-,CASSHDIGVGNYGYTF,TGCGCCAGCAGCCATGACATCGGGGTAGGCAACTATGGCTACACCTTC
TRBJ2-7,-,TRBV4-3,TRBD1,CASSQDVGQGYEQYF,TGCGCCAGCAGCCAAGATGTTGGACAGGGCTACGAGCAGTACTTC
TRBJ1-2,once,TRBV7-2,TRBD1,CASSLDRDYGYTF,TGTGCCAGCAGCTTGGACAGGGACTATGGCTACACCTTC
TRBJ1-1,-,TRBV6-6,-,CASKPGEYTEAFF,TGTGCCAGCAAGCCAGGGGAATACACTGAAGCTTTCTTT
TRBJ1-4,-,TRBV27,TRBD1,CASSLTGEEKLFF,TGTGCCAGCAGTTTGACAGGGGAAGAAAAACTGTTTTTT
TRBJ2-6,-,TRBV18,-,CASPGLGGANVLTF,TGTGCCAGTCCTGGGCTTGGTGGGGCCAACGTCCTGACTTTC
TRBJ2-1,-,TRBV27,-,CASSYFSSYNEQFF,TGTGCCAGCAGCTACTTTAGCTCCTACAATGAGCAGTTCTTC
TRBJ2-3,-,TRBV7-2,TRBD2,CASSPTSGGVTQYF,TGTGCCAGCAGCCCGACTAGCGGGGGAGTTACGCAGTATTTT
TRBJ1-6,few,TRBV5-6,-,CASSFNSGNSPLHF,TGTGCCAGCAGCTTCAACTCGGGTAATTCACCCCTCCACTTT
TRBJ1-5,-,TRBV29-1,-,CSVGGEGQPQHF,TGCAGCGTTGGTGGGGAGGGTCAGCCCCAGCATTTT
TRBJ2-1,-,TRBV4-3,TRBD2,CASSQVGGGYNEQFF,TGCGCCAGCAGCCAAGTCGGGGGGGGGTACAATGAGCAGTTCTTC
TRBJ1-2,once,TRBV7-9,-,CASSPDNPYGYTF,TGTGCCAGCAGCCCCGACAATCCCTATGGCTACACCTTC
TRBJ2-7,-,TRBV5-1,TRBD1,CASSWGQVSSYEQYF,TGCGCCAGCAGCTGGGGACAGGTCAGCTCCTACGAGCAGTACTTC
TRBJ2-5,few,TRBV7-2,-,CASSLRAEETQYF,TGTGCCAGCAGCTTACGAGCGGAAGAGACCCAGTACTTC
TRBJ2-5,-,TRBV5-4,-,CASSLDSQETQYF,TGTGCCAGCAGCTTGGACAGCCAAGAGACCCAGTACTTC
TRBJ1-2,-,TRBV5-1,TRBD1,CASSFQGVDYGYTF,TGCGCCAGCAGCTTCCAGGGGGTGGACTATGGCTACACCTTC
TRBJ2-3,few,TRBV29-1,-,CSASTSPGLSDTQYF,TGCAGCGCCTCTACCAGTCCGGGACTTTCAGATACGCAGTATTTT
TRBJ1-3,few,TRBV7-2,-,CASSLWASSGNTIYF,TGTGCCAGCAGCTTATGGGCGAGCTCTGGAAACACCATATATTTT
TRBJ2-5,-,TRBV2,TRBD1,CASRAGTAQETQYF,TGTGCCAGCAGGGCCGGGACAGCACAAGAGACCCAGTACTTC
TRBJ1-3,once,TRBV6-5,-,CASSYRRVSGNTIYF,TGTGCCAGCAGTTACAGGAGAGTCTCTGGAAACACCATATATTTT
TRBJ1-5,-,TRBV7-2,-,CASSLGAGGWPTSQPQHF,TGTGCCAGCAGCTTAGGGGCGGGAGGGTGGCCGACTAGTCAGCCCCAGCATTTT
TRBJ1-1,-,TRBV7-9,-,CASRSGTENTEAFF,TGTGCCAGCAGATCCGGGACTGAGAACACTGAAGCTTTCTTT
TRBJ1-1,-,TRBV19,TRBD1,CARVTTGTGTEAFF,TGTGCCAGGGTTACAACCGGGACAGGCACTGAAGCTTTCTTT
TRBJ1-6,once,TRBV7-9,-,CASSLARPETYYNSPLHF,TGTGCCAGCAGCTTAGCGCGGCCAGAAACTTACTATAATTCACCCCTCCACTTT
TRBJ2-2,-,TRBV9,-,CASSSSAGASPGELFF,TGTGCCAGCAGCTCCTCGGCGGGGGCCTCCCCCGGGGAGCTGTTTTTT
TRBJ1-1,-,TRBV7-3,TRBD1,CASSLLQGATEAFF,TGTGCCAGCAGCTTACTTCAGGGGGCCACTGAAGCTTTCTTT
TRBJ2-3,-,TRBV7-2,TRBD2,CASSRASGTDTQYF,TGTGCCAGCAGCAGAGCTAGCGGGACAGATACGCAGTATTTT